This paragraph reports one TCR beta chain. What it binds is not known. The read halts 3 residues ahead of the CDR3 end, with the missing end drawn from the germline J gene. This entry belongs to a study of T cells in women clearing cervical HPV infection. Overall study: For cases, blood was sampled a median about 140 days after lesion detection, interquartile range roughly 80 to 200 days. HLA type could not be excluded as a confounder. Whole-study findings and limits: CIN3+ cases had significantly higher TCR repertoire richness than controls, but evenness did not differ. Cases and controls were distinguished at AUC about 0.79 by richness and V genes.

Here immunoSEQ multiplex PCR was the method, and the copy in TCRdb shows in-frame clones only, minus some. Recorded for this sample: about 29,000 clones. The CDR3 spans 17 residues. Trimming removed 4 bases from V and 5 bases from J; junction bases left unmatched: 18. Germline CDR1 and CDR2: GTSNPN and SVGIG (reference sequence). This rearrangement joins TRBV30 to TRBJ2-3; 7 bases are shared with TRBD1. This clonotype originated in a woman aged 18-69 years with a cervical HPV16 infection that either progressed to CIN3+ or cleared (not recorded which). Sequencing was performed on blood buffy coat. The CDR3 protein is CAWNPQSRTGGGDTQYF. The CDR3 bases that were read are TGTGCCTGGAACCCCCAATCCCGGACAGGTGGTGGAGATACG.